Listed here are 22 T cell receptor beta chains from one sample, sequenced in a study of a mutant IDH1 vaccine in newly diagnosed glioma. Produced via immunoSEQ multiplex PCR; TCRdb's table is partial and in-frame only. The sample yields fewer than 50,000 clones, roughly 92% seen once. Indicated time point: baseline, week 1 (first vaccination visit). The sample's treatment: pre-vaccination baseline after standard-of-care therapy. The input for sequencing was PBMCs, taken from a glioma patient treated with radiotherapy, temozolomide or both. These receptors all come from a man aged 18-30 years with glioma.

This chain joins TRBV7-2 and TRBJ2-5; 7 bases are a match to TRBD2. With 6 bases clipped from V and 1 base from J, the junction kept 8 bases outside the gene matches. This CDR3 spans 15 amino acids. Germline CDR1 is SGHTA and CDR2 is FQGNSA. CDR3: CASRPEAGFQETQYF. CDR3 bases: TGTGCCAGCAGGCCCGAAGCGGGATTCCAAGAGACCCAGTACTTC.

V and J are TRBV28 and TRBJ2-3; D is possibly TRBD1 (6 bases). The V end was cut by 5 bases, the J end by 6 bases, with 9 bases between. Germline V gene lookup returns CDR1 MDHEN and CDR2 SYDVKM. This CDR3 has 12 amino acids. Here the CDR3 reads CASSTGSDTQYF. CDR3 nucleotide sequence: TGTGCCAGCAGTACAGGGTCTGATACGCAGTATTTT.

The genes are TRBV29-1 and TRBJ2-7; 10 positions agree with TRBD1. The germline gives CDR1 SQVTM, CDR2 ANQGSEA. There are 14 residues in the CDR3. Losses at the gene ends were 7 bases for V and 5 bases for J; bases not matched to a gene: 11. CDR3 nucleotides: TGCAGCGCCGGTAAGGGACAGGGGAGGCACGAGCAGTACTTC. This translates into CSAGKGQGRHEQYF.

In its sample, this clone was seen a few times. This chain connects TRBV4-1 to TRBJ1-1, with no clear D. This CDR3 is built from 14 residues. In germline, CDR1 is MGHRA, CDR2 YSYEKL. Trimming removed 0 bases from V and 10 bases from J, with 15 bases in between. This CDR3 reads CASSQDIGLLGAFF. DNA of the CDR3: TGCGCCAGCAGCCAAGATATTGGACTCTTGGGAGCTTTCTTT.

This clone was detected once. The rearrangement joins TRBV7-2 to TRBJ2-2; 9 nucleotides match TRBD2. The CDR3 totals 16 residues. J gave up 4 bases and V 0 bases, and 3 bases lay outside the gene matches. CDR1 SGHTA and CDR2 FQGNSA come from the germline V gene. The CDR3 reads CASSLALAGPTGELFF. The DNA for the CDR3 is TGTGCCAGCAGCTTAGCGCTAGCGGGACCCACCGGGGAGCTGTTTTTT.

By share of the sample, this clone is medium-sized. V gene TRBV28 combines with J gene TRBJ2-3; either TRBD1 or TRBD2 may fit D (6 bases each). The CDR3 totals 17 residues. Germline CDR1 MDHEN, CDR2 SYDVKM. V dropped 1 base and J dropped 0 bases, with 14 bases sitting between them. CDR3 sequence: CASSLYGGRTSTDTQYF. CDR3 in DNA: TGTGCCAGCAGTTTATACGGGGGCCGGACTAGCACAGATACGCAGTATTTT. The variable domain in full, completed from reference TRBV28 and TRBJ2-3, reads DVKVTQSSRYLVKRTGEKVFLECVQDMDHENMFWYRQDPGLGLRLIYFSYDVKMKEKGDIPEGYSVSREKKERFSLILESASTNQTSMYLCASSLYGGRTSTDTQYFGPGTRLTVL.

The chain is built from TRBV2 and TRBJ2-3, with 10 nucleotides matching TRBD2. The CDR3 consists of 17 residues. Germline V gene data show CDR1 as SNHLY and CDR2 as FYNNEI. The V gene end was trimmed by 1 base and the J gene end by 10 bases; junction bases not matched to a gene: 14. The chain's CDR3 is CASSEGQASGGQGAQYF. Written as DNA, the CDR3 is TGTGCCAGCAGTGAAGGTCAGGCTAGCGGGGGACAAGGGGCGCAGTATTTT. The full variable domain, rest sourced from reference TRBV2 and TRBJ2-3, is EPEVTQTPSHQVTQMGQEVILRCVPISNHLYFYWYRQILGQKVEFLVSFYNNEISEKSEIFDDQFSVERPDGSNFTLKIRSTKLEDSAMYFCASSEGQASGGQGAQYFGPGTRLTVL.

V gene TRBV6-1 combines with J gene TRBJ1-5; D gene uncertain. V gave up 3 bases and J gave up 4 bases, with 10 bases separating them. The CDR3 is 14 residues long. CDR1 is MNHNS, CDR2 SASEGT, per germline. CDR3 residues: CASSDRGGNQPQHF. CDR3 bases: TGTGCCAGCAGTGACCGGGGAGGGAATCAGCCCCAGCATTTT.

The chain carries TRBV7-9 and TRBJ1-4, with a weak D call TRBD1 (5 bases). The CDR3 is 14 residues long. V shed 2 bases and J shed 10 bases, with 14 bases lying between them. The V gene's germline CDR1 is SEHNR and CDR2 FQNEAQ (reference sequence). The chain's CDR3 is CASSLRGRDGKLFF. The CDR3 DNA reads TGTGCCAGCAGCTTACGGGGGAGGGATGGAAAACTGTTTTTT. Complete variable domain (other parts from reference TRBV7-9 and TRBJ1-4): DTGVSQNPRHKITKRGQNVTFRCDPISEHNRLYWYRQTLGQGPEFLTYFQNEAQLEKSRLLSDRFSAERPKGSFSTLEIQRTEQGDSAMYLCASSLRGRDGKLFFGSGTQLSVL.

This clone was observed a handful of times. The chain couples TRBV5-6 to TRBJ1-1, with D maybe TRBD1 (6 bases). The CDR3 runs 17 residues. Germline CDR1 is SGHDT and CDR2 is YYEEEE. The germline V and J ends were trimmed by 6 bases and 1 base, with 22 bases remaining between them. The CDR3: CASTLRGRGRTNTEAFF. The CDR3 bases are TGTGCCAGCACTTTGCGGGGGCGGGGCAGGACGAACACTGAAGCTTTCTTT.

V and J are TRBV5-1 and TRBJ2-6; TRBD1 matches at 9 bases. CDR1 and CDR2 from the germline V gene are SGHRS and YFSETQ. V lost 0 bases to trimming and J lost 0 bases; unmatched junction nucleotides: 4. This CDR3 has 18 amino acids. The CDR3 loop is CASSLAGTGPSGANVLTF. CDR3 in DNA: TGCGCCAGCAGCTTGGCCGGGACAGGGCCCTCTGGGGCCAACGTCCTGACTTTC.

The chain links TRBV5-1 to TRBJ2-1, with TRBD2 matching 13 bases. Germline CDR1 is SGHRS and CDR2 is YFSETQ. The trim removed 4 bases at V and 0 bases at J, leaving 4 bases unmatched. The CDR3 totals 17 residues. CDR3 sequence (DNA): TGCGCCAGCAGCGCACTAGCGGGAGGGAGCTCCTACAATGAGCAGTTCTTC. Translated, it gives CASSALAGGSSYNEQFF.

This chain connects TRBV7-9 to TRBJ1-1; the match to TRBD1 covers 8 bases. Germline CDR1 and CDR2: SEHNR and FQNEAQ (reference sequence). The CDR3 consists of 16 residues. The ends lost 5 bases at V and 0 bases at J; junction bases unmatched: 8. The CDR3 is CASSPPGTGLNTEAFF. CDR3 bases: TGTGCCAGCAGCCCGCCCGGGACAGGATTGAACACTGAAGCTTTCTTT.

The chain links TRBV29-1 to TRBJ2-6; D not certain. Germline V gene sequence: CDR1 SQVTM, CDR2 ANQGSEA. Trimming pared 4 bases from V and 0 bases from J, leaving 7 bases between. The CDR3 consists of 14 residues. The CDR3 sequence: CSVGASSGANVLTF. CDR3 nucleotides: TGCAGCGTTGGGGCGAGCTCTGGGGCCAACGTCCTGACTTTC.

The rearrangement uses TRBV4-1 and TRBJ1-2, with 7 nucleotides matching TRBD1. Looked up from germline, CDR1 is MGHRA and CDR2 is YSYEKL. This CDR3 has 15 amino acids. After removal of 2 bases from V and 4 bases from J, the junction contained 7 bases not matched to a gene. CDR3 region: CASSQQQGRSYGYTF. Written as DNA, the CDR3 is TGCGCCAGCAGCCAACAACAGGGGCGAAGCTATGGCTACACCTTC.

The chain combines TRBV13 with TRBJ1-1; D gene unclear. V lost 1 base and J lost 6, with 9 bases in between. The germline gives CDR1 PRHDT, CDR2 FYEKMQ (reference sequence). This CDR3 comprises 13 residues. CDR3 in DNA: TGTGCCAGCAGCTTAGAGGTACGGCCTGAAGCTTTCTTT. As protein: CASSLEVRPEAFF.

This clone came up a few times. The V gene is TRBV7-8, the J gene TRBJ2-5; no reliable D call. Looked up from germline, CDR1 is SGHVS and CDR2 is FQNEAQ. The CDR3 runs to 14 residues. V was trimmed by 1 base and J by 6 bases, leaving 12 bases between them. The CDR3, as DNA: TGTGCCAGCAGCTTAGAGAGGCAGAGGCAGACCCAGTACTTC. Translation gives CASSLERQRQTQYF.

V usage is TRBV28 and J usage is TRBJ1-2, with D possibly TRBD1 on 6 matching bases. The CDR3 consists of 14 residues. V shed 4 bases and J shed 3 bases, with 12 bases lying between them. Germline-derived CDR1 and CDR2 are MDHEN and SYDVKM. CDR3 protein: CASSSVTGHYGYTF. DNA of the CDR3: TGTGCCAGCAGTTCGGTGACAGGCCACTATGGCTACACCTTC.

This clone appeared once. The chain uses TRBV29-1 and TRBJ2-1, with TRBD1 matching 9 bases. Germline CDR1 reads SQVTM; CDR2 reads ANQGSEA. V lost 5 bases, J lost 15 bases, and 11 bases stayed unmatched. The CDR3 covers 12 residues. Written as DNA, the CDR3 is TGCAGCGTTACCTTAGGGGGACAGGGCAGGTTCTTC. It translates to CSVTLGGQGRFF.

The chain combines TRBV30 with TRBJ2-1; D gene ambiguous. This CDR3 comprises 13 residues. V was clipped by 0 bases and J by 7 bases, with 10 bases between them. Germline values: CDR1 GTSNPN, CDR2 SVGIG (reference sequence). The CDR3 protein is CAWSVRGVNEQFF. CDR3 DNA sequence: TGTGCCTGGAGTGTACGTGGGGTAAATGAGCAGTTCTTC.

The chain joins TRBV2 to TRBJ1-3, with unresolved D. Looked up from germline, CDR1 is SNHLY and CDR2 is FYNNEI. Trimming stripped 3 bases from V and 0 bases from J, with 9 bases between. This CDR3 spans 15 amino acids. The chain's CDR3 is CASSEGRSSGNTIYF. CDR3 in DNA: TGTGCCAGCAGTGAGGGCAGGAGCTCTGGAAACACCATATATTTT. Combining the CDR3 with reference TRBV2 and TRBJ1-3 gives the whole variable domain EPEVTQTPSHQVTQMGQEVILRCVPISNHLYFYWYRQILGQKVEFLVSFYNNEISEKSEIFDDQFSVERPDGSNFTLKIRSTKLEDSAMYFCASSEGRSSGNTIYFGEGSWLTVV.

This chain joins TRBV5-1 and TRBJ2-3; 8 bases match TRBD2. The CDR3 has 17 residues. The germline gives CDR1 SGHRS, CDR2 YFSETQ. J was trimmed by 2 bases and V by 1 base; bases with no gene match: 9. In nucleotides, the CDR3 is TGCGCCAGCAGCTTGACCACTAGCGGCCGAACCACAGATACGCAGTATTTT. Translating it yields CASSLTTSGRTTDTQYF. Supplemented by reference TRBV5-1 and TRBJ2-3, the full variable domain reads KAGVTQTPRYLIKTRGQQVTLSCSPISGHRSVSWYQQTPGQGLQFLFEYFSETQRNKGNFPGRFSGRQFSNSRSEMNVSTLELGDSALYLCASSLTTSGRTTDTQYFGPGTRLTVL.